This TCR beta chain is drawn from a study of blood T cell repertoires in COVID-19. The wider study: Acute and convalescent COVID-19 samples came from the United States, Italy and Spain. The analysed material was cDNA or gDNA that came from T cells, B-cell-depleted T cells, or PBMCs.

Methods used by the authors: Estimated nucleated cell counts came from reference gene primer amplification. The table came from immunoSEQ multiplex PCR; TCRdb's copy has only in-frame clones and leaves some out. That table gives V, J and clone size, and the DNA gave D and trimming. The repertoire holds 25,000 to 30,000 clones, with about four fifths as singletons. The ends lost 6 bases at V and 1 base at J; junction bases unmatched: 2. The germline V gene has CDR1 MNHEY and CDR2 SMNVEV (reference sequence). This CDR3 contains 14 residues. The sample was peripheral blood. The chain combines TRBV27 with TRBJ2-2, with 7 bases matching TRBD2. The receptor was derived from a woman older than 75 with acute or convalescent COVID-19. This CDR3 reads CASRKRENTGELFF. The CDR3 DNA reads as TGTGCCAGCAGGAAGCGGGAGAACACCGGGGAGCTGTTTTTT.